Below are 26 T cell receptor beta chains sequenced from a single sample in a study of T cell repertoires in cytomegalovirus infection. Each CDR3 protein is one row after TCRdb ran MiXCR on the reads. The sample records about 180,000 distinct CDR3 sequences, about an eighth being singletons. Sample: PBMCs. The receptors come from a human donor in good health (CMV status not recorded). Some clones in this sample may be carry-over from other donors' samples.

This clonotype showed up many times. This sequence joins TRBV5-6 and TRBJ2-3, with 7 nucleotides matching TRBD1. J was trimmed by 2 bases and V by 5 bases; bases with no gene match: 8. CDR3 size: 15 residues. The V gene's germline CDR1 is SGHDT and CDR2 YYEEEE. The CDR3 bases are TGTGCCAGCAGTTACCGAGGGACAGCCACAGATACGCAGTATTTT. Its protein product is CASSYRGTATDTQYF.

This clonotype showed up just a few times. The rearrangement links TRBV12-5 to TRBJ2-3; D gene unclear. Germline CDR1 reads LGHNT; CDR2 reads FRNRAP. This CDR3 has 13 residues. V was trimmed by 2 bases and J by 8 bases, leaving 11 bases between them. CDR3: CASGLISLGTQYF. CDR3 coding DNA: TGTGCTAGTGGTTTGATCTCTCTTGGTACGCAGTATTTT.

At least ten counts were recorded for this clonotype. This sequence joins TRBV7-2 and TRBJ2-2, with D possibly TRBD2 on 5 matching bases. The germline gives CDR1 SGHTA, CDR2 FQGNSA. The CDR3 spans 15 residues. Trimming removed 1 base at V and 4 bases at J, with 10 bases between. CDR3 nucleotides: TGTGCCAGCAGCTTAGATACTAGGGTCACCGGGGAGCTGTTTTTT. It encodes CASSLDTRVTGELFF.

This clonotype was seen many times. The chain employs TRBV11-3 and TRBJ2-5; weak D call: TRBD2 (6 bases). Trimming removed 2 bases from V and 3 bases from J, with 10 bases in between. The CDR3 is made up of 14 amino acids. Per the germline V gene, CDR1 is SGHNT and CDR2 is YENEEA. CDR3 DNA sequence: TGTGCCAGCAGCTTACGGGGGAAGGAAGAGACCCAGTACTTC. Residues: CASSLRGKEETQYF.

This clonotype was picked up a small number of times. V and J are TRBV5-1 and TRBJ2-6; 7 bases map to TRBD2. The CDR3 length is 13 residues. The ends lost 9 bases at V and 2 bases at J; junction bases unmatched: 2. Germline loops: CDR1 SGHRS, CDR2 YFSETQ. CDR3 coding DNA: TGCGCCATACGGGAGGCTGGGGCCAACGTCCTGACTTTC. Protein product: CAIREAGANVLTF.

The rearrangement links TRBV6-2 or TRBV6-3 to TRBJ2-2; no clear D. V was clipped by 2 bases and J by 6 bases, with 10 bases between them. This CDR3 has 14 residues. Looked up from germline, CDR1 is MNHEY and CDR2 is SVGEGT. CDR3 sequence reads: CASSYTRWAGELFF. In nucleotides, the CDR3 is TGTGCCAGCAGTTACACTCGCTGGGCCGGGGAGCTGTTTTTT.

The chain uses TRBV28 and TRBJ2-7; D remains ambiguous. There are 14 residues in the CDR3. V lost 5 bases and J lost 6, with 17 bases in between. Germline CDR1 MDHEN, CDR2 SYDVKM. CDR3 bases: TGTGCCAGCAGTCCACCCCCAGTTCTGGGCGAGCAGTACTTC. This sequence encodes CASSPPPVLGEQYF.

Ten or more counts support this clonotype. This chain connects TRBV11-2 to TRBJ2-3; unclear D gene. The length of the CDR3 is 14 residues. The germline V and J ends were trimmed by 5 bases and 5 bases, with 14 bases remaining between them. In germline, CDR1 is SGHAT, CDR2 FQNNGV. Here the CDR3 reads CASSDRLDRDTQYF. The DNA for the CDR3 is TGTGCCAGCAGCGACCGACTGGATAGAGATACGCAGTATTTT.

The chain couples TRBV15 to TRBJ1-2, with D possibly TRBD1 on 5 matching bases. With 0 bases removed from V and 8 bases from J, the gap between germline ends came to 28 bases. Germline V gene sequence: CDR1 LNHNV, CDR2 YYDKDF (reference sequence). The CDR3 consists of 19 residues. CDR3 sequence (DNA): TGTGCCACCAGCAGAGATTTGTGGGCAGGGACGGACCTCCGGGGAGGCTACACCTTC. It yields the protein CATSRDLWAGTDLRGGYTF.

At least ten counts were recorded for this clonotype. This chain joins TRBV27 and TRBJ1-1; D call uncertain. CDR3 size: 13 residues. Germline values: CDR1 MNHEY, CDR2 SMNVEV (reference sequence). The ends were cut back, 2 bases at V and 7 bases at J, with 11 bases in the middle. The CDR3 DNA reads TGTGCCAGCAGTTTACTGGGATCGGTTGAAGCTTTCTTT. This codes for CASSLLGSVEAFF.

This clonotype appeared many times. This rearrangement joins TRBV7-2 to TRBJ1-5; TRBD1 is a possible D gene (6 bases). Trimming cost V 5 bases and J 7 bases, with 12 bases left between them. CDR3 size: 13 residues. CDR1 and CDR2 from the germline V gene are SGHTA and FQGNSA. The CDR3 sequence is CASSTGFGQPQHF. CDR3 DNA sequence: TGTGCCAGCAGCACAGGGTTCGGGCAGCCCCAGCATTTT.

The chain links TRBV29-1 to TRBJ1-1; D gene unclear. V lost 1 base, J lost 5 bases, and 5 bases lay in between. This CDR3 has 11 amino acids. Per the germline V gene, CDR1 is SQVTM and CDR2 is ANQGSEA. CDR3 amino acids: CSVEVRTEAFF. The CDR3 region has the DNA TGCAGCGTTGAAGTAAGGACTGAAGCTTTCTTT.

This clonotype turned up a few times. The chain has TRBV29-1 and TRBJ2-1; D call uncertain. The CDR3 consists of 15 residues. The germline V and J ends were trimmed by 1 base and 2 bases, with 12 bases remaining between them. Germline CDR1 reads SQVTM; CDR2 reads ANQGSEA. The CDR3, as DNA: TGCAGCGTTGAAGTTCGAGCGTCCGCCTACAATGAGCAGTTCTTC. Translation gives CSVEVRASAYNEQFF.

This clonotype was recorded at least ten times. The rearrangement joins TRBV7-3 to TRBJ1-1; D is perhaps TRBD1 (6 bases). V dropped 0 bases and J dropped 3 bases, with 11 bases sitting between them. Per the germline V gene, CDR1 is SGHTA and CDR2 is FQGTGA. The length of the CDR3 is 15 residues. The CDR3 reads CASSLTGGGYTEAFF. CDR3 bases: TGTGCCAGCAGCTTAACTGGGGGCGGCTACACTGAAGCTTTCTTT.

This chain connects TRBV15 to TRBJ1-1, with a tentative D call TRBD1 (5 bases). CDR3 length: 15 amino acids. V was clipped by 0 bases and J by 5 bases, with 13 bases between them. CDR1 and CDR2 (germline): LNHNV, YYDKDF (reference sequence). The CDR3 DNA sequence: TGTGCCACCAGCAGAGACGGGGCTTTTGTAACTGAAGCTTTCTTT. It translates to CATSRDGAFVTEAFF.

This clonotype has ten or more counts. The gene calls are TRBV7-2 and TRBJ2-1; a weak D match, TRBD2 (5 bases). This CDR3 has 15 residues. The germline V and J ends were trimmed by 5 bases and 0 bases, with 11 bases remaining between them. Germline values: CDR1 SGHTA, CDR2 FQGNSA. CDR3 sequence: CASSPSRSSYNEQFF. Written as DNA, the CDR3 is TGTGCCAGCAGCCCTAGCCGGAGCTCCTACAATGAGCAGTTCTTC.

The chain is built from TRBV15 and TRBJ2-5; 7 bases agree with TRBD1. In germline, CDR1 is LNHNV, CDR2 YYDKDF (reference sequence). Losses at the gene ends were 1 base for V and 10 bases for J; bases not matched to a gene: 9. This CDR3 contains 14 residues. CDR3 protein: CATSRVAGGEVQYF. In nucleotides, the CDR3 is TGTGCCACCAGCAGAGTAGCAGGGGGAGAGGTCCAGTACTTC.

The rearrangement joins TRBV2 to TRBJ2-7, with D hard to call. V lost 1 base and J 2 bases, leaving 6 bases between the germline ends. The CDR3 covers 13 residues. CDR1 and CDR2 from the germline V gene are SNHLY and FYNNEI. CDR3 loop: CASSEEVTYEQYF. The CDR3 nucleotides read TGTGCCAGCAGTGAAGAGGTAACCTACGAGCAGTACTTC. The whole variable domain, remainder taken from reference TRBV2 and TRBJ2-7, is EPEVTQTPSHQVTQMGQEVILRCVPISNHLYFYWYRQILGQKVEFLVSFYNNEISEKSEIFDDQFSVERPDGSNFTLKIRSTKLEDSAMYFCASSEEVTYEQYFGPGTRLTVT.

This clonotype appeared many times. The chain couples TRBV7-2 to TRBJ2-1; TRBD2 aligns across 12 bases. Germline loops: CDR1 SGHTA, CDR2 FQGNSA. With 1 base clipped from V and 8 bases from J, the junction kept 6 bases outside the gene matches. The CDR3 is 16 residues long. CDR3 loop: CASSLVVTSGRHEQFF. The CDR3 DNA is TGTGCCAGCAGCTTAGTGGTTACTAGCGGGAGGCATGAGCAGTTCTTC.

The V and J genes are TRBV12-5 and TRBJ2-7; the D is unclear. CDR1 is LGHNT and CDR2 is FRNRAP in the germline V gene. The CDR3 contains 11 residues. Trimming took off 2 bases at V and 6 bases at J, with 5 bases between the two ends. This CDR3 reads CASGLMGEQYF. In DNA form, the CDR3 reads TGTGCTAGTGGTTTGATGGGCGAGCAGTACTTC.

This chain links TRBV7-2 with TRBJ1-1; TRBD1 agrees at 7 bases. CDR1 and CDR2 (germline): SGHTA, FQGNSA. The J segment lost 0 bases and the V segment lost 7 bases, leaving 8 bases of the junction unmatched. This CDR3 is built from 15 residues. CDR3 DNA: TGTGCCAGCACCCTACAGGGACAGATGAACACTGAAGCTTTCTTT. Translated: CASTLQGQMNTEAFF.

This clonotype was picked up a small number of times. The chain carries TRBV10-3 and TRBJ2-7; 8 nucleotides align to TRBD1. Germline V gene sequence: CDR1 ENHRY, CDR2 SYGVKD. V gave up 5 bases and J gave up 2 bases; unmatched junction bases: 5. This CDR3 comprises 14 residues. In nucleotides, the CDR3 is TGTGCCATCAGTTGGACAGGGTCTACCTACGAGCAGTACTTC. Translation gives CAISWTGSTYEQYF.

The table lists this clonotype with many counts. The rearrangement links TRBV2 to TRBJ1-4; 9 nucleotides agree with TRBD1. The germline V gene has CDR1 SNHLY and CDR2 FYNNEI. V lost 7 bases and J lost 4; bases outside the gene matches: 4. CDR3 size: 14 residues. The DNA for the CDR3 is TGTGCCAGCACTCCGGGACAGGGTAATGAAAAACTGTTTTTT. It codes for CASTPGQGNEKLFF.

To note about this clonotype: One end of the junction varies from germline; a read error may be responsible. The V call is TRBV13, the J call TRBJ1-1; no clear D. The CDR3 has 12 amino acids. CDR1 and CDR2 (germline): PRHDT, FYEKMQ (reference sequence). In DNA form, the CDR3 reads TGCGCCAGCAGCTTGGGCGGACCCCTGGTTTTCTTT. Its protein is CASSLGGPLVFF.

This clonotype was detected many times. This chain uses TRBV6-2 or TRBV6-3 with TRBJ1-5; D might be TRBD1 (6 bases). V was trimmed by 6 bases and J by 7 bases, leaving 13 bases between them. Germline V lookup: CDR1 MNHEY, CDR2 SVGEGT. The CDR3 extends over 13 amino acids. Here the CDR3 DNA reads TGTGCCAGCAGACCAACAGGGAACCAGCCCCAGCATTTT. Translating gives CASRPTGNQPQHF.

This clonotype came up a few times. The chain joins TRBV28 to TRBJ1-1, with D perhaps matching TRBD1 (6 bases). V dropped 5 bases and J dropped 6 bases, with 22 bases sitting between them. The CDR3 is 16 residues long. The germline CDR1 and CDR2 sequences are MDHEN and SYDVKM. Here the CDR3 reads CASSPRYSSRGSEAFF. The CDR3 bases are TGTGCCAGCAGTCCAAGATACAGCTCCAGGGGTTCTGAAGCTTTCTTT.